Listed here are 3 T cell receptor beta chains from one sample, sequenced in a study of T-cell reconstitution after alpha-beta-depleted transplantation in children. Unique molecular identifiers were used in preparing the TCRbeta library. TCRdb re-called the PCR reads through MiXCR, storing one row per CDR3 protein. This table holds fewer than 1 million distinct CDR3 sequences, under 20% found once. The sample consisted of PBMCs, mostly from graft donor cells, taken 360 days after TCRalphabeta/CD19-depleted stem cell transplant. The receptors were sampled from a male patient aged 10-17 years who had a stem cell transplant for acute lymphoblastic leukemia, so the T cells may come from the graft donor.

Written as DNA, the CDR3 is TGTGCCACCAGCGATCGTCTAGCGGGAGGCGGCGAGCAGTACTTC. Translation gives CATSDRLAGGGEQYF. The chain uses TRBV15 and TRBJ2-7; 11 nucleotides align to TRBD2. CDR1 is LNHNV, CDR2 YYDKDF, per germline (reference sequence). CDR3 size: 15 residues. V was pared by 5 bases and J by 6 bases, with 9 bases of the junction left unmatched.

The gene calls are TRBV10-3 and TRBJ2-2, with 8 nucleotides matching TRBD1. Germline values: CDR1 ENHRY, CDR2 SYGVKD. Germline trimming cut 5 bases from V and 6 bases from J; bases unmatched to any gene: 14. The CDR3 sequence is 17 residues long. CDR3 nucleotides: TGTGCCATCAGTAACCTTCTGACAGGGGAAGACGCCGGGGAGCTGTTTTTT. This translates into CAISNLLTGEDAGELFF.

This clonotype was counted only a few times. The rearrangement uses TRBV10-3 and TRBJ2-3; D gene ambiguous. The CDR3 extends over 15 amino acids. Trimming removed 8 bases from V and 1 base from J, with 16 bases in between. Per germline, CDR1 ENHRY and CDR2 SYGVKD. CDR3 protein: CAISILFRGTDTQYF. For the CDR3, the DNA is TGTGCCATCTCCATTCTGTTCCGCGGCACAGATACGCAGTATTTT.